This T cell receptor beta chain is drawn from a study of T cells in Graves' hyperthyroidism and ophthalmopathy. Whole-study results and caveats: In validation, the model predicted ophthalmopathy. These predictions came a median about 6.5 months before onset. The blood repertoire included most of the expanded thyroid clonotypes above 0.001. Separating ophthalmopathy from stable hyperthyroidism was achieved by a 13 V-J model.

The sample holds many counts of this clonotype. Its antigen is not identified. Researchers amplified the TCR beta CDR3 regions from RNA transcripts. Using the HTBI primer set, a first-round RT-PCR was run on the TCR CDR3. One entry per CDR3 protein, called by TCRdb with MiXCR from the multiplex PCR reads. The repertoire holds 450,000 to 700,000 distinct CDR3 sequences, with approximately 44% as singletons. The study left out patients who had uncontrolled infection, other autoimmune disease, pregnancy or lactation. The receptor was isolated from an adult woman with Graves' disease, either hyperthyroidism or ophthalmopathy (not recorded which). The sequenced material came from peripheral blood or thyroid tissue (not recorded which).

The CDR3 region is CASSRTGGDYEQYF. The CDR3 region has the DNA TGTGCCAGCAGCCGGACGGGGGGCGACTACGAGCAGTACTTC. The rearrangement uses TRBV5-4 and TRBJ2-7, with TRBD2 as a possible D gene (7 bases). The germline V and J ends were trimmed by 4 bases and 3 bases, with 14 bases remaining between them. The CDR3 loop spans 14 amino acids. Germline CDR1 reads SGHNT; CDR2 reads YYREEE (reference sequence).